The T cell receptor beta chain described here comes from a study of cytomegalovirus exposure and HLA in healthy donors. On the study more broadly: Membership in the Caucasian-associated ancestry cluster was found for around four fifths of nearly 400 genotyped donors.

On this clone itself: Its antigen is unknown.

CDR3 size: 15 residues. In the PCR, 60 Vbeta and 13 Jbeta primers were used. The method was immunoSEQ multiplex PCR; TCRdb's version includes in-frame clones alone and lacks a portion of them. The data contain some 220,000 clones, more than 60% of them singletons. General study points: Most subjects had HLA-A and HLA-B alleles reportedly predicted accurately by TCR beta sequences. The Asian-associated ancestry cluster reportedly had fewer N-insertions than the approximately 700-donor mean in a later analysis. According to reports, the classifier identified cytomegalovirus status with high specificity and sensitivity.

This clonotype was obtained from a woman aged 55-70 years in good health and CMV-seropositive. The sequenced material came from PBMCs. V gene TRBV12-2 combines with J gene TRBJ2-7; TRBD2 is the table's D call and was not checked against the DNA. TRBV12-2 is a listed pseudogene. The CDR3 region is CASRSGGLSAYEQYF. The CDR3, as DNA: TGTGCAAGTCGCTCGGGGGGGCTATCCGCCTACGAGCAGTACTTC.